This T cell receptor (beta chain) was identified during a study of T cells in Graves' hyperthyroidism and ophthalmopathy. Study as a whole: Peripheral blood was acquired at first diagnosis, ahead of any therapy whatsoever. Findings and caveats of the study: The authors' 13 V-J model separated ophthalmopathy from stable hyperthyroidism.

Amplified TCR beta CDR3 regions derived from RNA transcripts. HTBI primers were employed in a first-round RT-PCR of the TCR CDR3. A single record per CDR3 protein comes from TCRdb applying MiXCR to the multiplex PCR reads. The sample contains some 350,000 distinct CDR3 sequences, around 15% of which appear only once. Of note for this clonotype: Antigen: not known.

Per germline, CDR1 SGHRS and CDR2 YFSETQ. V shed 4 bases, J shed 6 bases, and the junction held 3 bases outside the gene matches. CDR3 length equals 14 residues. Every diagnosis used clinical symptoms, serum thyroxine and TRAb, thyroid ultrasound and orbital computed tomography. This TCR was sampled from a woman aged 60 to 75 with Graves' ophthalmopathy. The V call is TRBV5-1, the J call TRBJ2-7; 14 bases line up with TRBD2. The specimen sequenced was blood. CDR3: CASSPGTSGSEQYF. The CDR3 nucleotides read TGCGCCAGCAGCCCCGGGACTAGCGGGAGCGAGCAGTACTTC.